Following are 25 T cell receptor beta chains from one sample sequenced in a study of Ad26.COV2.S vaccination and SARS-CoV-2 variants. The treatment was: approximately 18 received Ad26.COV2.S at low or high dose, single or two shots; about 5 received placebo; per-sample allocation not given. Specimens were obtained on day 63 following the first vaccine or placebo injection. The protocol was immunoSEQ multiplex PCR, while the TCRdb copy is restricted to in-frame clones and leaves out a portion. Here the sample spans over 200,000 clones, more than 75% being singletons. This sample comprised peripheral blood, obtained in a trial of Ad26.COV2.S vaccine versus placebo. The receptor source for this set is a person aged 18-60 years who received the Ad26.COV2.S COVID-19 vaccine or a placebo.

V and J are TRBV7-9 and TRBJ2-2; D perhaps matches TRBD1 (6 bases). The germline CDR1 and CDR2 sequences are SEHNR and FQNEAQ (reference sequence). CDR3 length: 15 amino acids. V gave up 5 bases and J gave up 2 bases, with 12 bases separating them. The CDR3 sequence is CASSLYGTNTGELFF. For the CDR3, the DNA is TGTGCCAGCAGCCTGTATGGGACAAACACCGGGGAGCTGTTTTTT.

The V and J genes are TRBV2 and TRBJ2-1; no firm D call. Trimming shortened V by 6 bases and J by 1 base, and 13 bases separated the two germline ends. Germline CDR1 and CDR2: SNHLY and FYNNEI. The CDR3 extends over 15 amino acids. The CDR3 bases are TGTGCCAGCAGAGCCACAGTAGTTTCCTACAATGAGCAGTTCTTC. This translates into CASRATVVSYNEQFF.

This clone was seen a single time. V is TRBV3-1 (or the pseudogene TRBV3-2) and J is TRBJ2-7, with 7 bases identical to TRBD2. With 1 base clipped from V and 6 bases from J, the junction kept 18 bases outside the gene matches. This CDR3 is 18 amino acids long. Germline lookup yields CDR1 LGHDT and CDR2 YNNKEL (reference sequence). The DNA for the CDR3 is TGTGCCAGCAGCCAAGCTCTAAGCCGCGGGAGCCCAGGAGGCGAGCAGTACTTC. It codes for CASSQALSRGSPGGEQYF.

This clone was detected a few times. The V call is TRBV28, the J call TRBJ2-7; 8 nucleotides agree with TRBD2. V was clipped by 3 bases and J by 0 bases; unmatched bases: 4. The CDR3 totals 15 residues. The germline gives CDR1 MDHEN, CDR2 SYDVKM. Here the CDR3 DNA reads TGTGCCAGCAGTTTGCCTAGCGGGCCCTCCTACGAGCAGTACTTC. This gives the protein CASSLPSGPSYEQYF.

This clone was seen only a few times. The genes are TRBV6-4 and TRBJ1-5, with a tentative D call TRBD1 (5 bases). This CDR3 has 13 amino acids. V was pared by 3 bases and J by 7 bases, with 10 bases between. CDR1 is MRHNA, CDR2 SNTAGT, per germline. Written as DNA, the CDR3 is TGTGCCAGCAGTGAGTCCGGACACCAGCCCCAGCATTTT. Translating it yields CASSESGHQPQHF.

The chain carries TRBV9 and TRBJ2-1; 9 positions match TRBD2. CDR1 is SGDLS and CDR2 is YYNGEE in the germline V gene. The CDR3 has 14 amino acids. V trimming: 5 bases; J trimming: 5 bases; junction bases outside the gene matches: 5. CDR3 sequence reads: CASSKGLADNEQFF. As DNA, the CDR3 is TGTGCCAGCAGTAAGGGACTAGCCGACAATGAGCAGTTCTTC.

The V gene is TRBV9, the J gene TRBJ2-1; TRBD1 matches at 9 bases. This CDR3 spans 16 amino acids. The junction had 7 bases not matched to a gene; V was cut back by 4 bases and J by 2 bases. CDR1 and CDR2 (germline): SGDLS, YYNGEE. Here the CDR3 reads CASSLSGTGTYNEQFF. CDR3 DNA: TGTGCCAGCAGCCTCTCCGGGACAGGGACCTACAATGAGCAGTTCTTC. Complete variable domain (other parts from reference TRBV9 and TRBJ2-1): DSGVTQTPKHLITATGQRVTLRCSPRSGDLSVYWYQQSLDQGLQFLIQYYNGEERAKGNILERFSAQQFPDLHSELNLSSLELGDSALYFCASSLSGTGTYNEQFFGPGTRLTVL.

The chain employs TRBV6-2 or TRBV6-3 and TRBJ1-1; D unclear. Germline V gene sequence: CDR1 MNHEY, CDR2 SVGEGT. Trimming took off 5 bases at V and 4 bases at J, with 14 bases between the two ends. CDR3 length equals 14 residues. The CDR3 DNA reads TGTGCCAGCAGTAGATCCCAGTGGGGCACTGAAGCTTTCTTT. Protein: CASSRSQWGTEAFF.

In DNA, the CDR3 is TGTGCCAGCAGCCCAACGGGCTTGGGGACACCTGAAAAACTGTTTTTT. Protein: CASSPTGLGTPEKLFF. The rearrangement links TRBV3-1 (or the pseudogene TRBV3-2) to TRBJ1-4; D might be TRBD1 (6 bases). CDR1 LGHDT and CDR2 YNNKEL come from the germline V gene (reference sequence). The CDR3 spans 16 residues. The germline V and J ends were trimmed by 4 bases and 7 bases, with 19 bases remaining between them.

The CDR3 here is CASSSWDRRYEQYF. The CDR3 DNA follows: TGTGCCAGCAGCTCTTGGGACAGACGGTACGAGCAGTACTTC. This sequence joins TRBV7-9 and TRBJ2-7, with 7 bases fitting TRBD1. Germline V lookup: CDR1 SEHNR, CDR2 FQNEAQ (reference sequence). CDR3 size: 14 residues. V dropped 4 bases and J dropped 4; count of bases not matched to a gene: 7.

This clone was observed a few times. V usage is TRBV10-2 and J usage is TRBJ1-1, with 11 bases lining up with TRBD1. With V trimmed by 10 bases and J by 5 bases, 9 bases remained unmatched. CDR1 and CDR2 from the germline V gene are WSHSY and SAAADI. The CDR3 is 14 amino acids. In DNA form, the CDR3 reads TGCGCCACCGAAACGGACAGGGGGCGGACTGAAGCTTTCTTT. It codes for CATETDRGRTEAFF.

The chain couples TRBV5-1 to TRBJ1-1; no firm D call. V lost 1 base and J lost 6, with 7 bases in between. The CDR3 extends over 12 amino acids. Germline lookup yields CDR1 SGHRS and CDR2 YFSETQ. The CDR3 DNA reads TGCGCCAGCAGCTTGAGGTGGCCTGAAGCTTTCTTT. Translated, it gives CASSLRWPEAFF.

This clone was seen only a few times. The V and J genes are TRBV6-2 or TRBV6-3 and TRBJ2-7; no definite D call. The V end lost 4 bases, the J end lost 3 bases, and 16 bases lay between the germline ends. Germline V gene sequence: CDR1 MNHEY, CDR2 SVGEGT. This CDR3 contains 15 residues. Written as DNA, the CDR3 is TGTGCCAGCAGTTCCCCTTCGGCCTCTGGCTACGAGCAGTACTTC. Protein product: CASSSPSASGYEQYF.

This chain links TRBV6-6 with TRBJ2-7, with 9 bases matching TRBD2. CDR1 and CDR2 (germline): MNHNY, SVGAGI (reference sequence). This CDR3 spans 15 amino acids. The J segment lost 3 bases and the V segment lost 6 bases, leaving 9 bases of the junction unmatched. CDR3 sequence (DNA): TGTGCCAGCAGCCCTGGGACTAGCCGCGGCTACGAGCAGTACTTC. Protein: CASSPGTSRGYEQYF.

The chain recombines TRBV30 with TRBJ1-3; D is possibly TRBD1 (6 bases). The CDR3 is 14 amino acids. V lost 0 bases and J 4 bases, leaving 10 bases between the germline ends. Germline CDR1 is GTSNPN and CDR2 is SVGIG (reference sequence). In nucleotides, the CDR3 is TGTGCCTGGAGTGTACTGACAGGAGGAAACACCATATATTTT. Its translation is CAWSVLTGGNTIYF.

In this sample, this clone turned up a few times. The chain combines TRBV2 with TRBJ1-1; D unclear. Germline V gene data show CDR1 as SNHLY and CDR2 as FYNNEI. Trimming cost V 2 bases and J 2 bases, with 6 bases left between them. The CDR3 sequence is 13 residues long. The CDR3 loop reads CASSESVNTEAFF. Here the CDR3 DNA reads TGTGCCAGCAGTGAATCAGTTAACACTGAAGCTTTCTTT.

The CDR3 loop is CASSLDSDEETQYF. In DNA form, the CDR3 reads TGCGCCAGCAGCCTGGACAGCGACGAAGAGACCCAGTACTTC. This chain uses TRBV4-1 with TRBJ2-5; perhaps TRBD1 as D (6 bases). V gave up 4 bases and J gave up 3 bases, with 12 bases separating them. The germline V gene has CDR1 MGHRA and CDR2 YSYEKL. This CDR3 has 14 residues.

The chain carries TRBV6-5 and TRBJ2-5; D might be TRBD1 (5 bases). The V and J ends lost 5 bases and 2 bases respectively, with 9 bases between them. The germline V gene has CDR1 MNHEY and CDR2 SVGAGI. This CDR3 comprises 13 residues. CDR3 nucleotide sequence: TGTGCCAGCAGTCCCGACAGTCAAGAGACCCAGTACTTC. This codes for CASSPDSQETQYF.

This chain links TRBV7-9 with TRBJ1-1, with D unresolved. V lost 5 bases to trimming and J lost 1 base, with 8 bases between them. CDR3 length equals 13 residues. Germline lookup yields CDR1 SEHNR and CDR2 FQNEAQ (reference sequence). CDR3: CASSLGSNTEAFF. In DNA form, the CDR3 reads TGTGCCAGCAGCCTGGGATCGAACACTGAAGCTTTCTTT.

The gene calls are TRBV28 and TRBJ2-1; D could derive from TRBD1 or TRBD2 (7 bases each). CDR1 is MDHEN, CDR2 SYDVKM, per germline. The CDR3 spans 17 residues. Deletions cut 7 bases from V and 5 bases from J, with 24 bases between. The CDR3: CASTAAQGGARDNEQFF. DNA of the CDR3: TGTGCCAGCACGGCGGCTCAGGGGGGGGCTCGCGACAATGAGCAGTTCTTC.

V and J are TRBV30 and TRBJ1-3; D perhaps matches TRBD1 (6 bases). Germline V gene lookup returns CDR1 GTSNPN and CDR2 SVGIG (reference sequence). The CDR3 sequence is 15 residues long. V gave up 0 bases and J gave up 5 bases, with 14 bases separating them. CDR3 DNA sequence: TGTGCCTGGAGTGTTTCAGGGGAAATAAGAAACACCATATATTTT. Protein product: CAWSVSGEIRNTIYF.

This clone has just one count. The chain carries TRBV16 and TRBJ2-7; D might be TRBD2 (6 bases). Per germline, CDR1 KGHSY and CDR2 FQNENV. The CDR3 sequence is 18 residues long. V dropped 1 base and J dropped 2 bases, with 21 bases sitting between them. CDR3 sequence (DNA): TGTGCCAGCAGCCAATTAAGTCCCGGAGTGGCGGGGCCCTACGAGCAGTACTTC. This codes for CASSQLSPGVAGPYEQYF.

The J gene is TRBJ1-1, the V gene TRBV4-3, with D possibly matching TRBD1 (6 bases). The germline V and J ends were trimmed by 0 bases and 1 base, with 12 bases remaining between them. The V gene's germline CDR1 is LGHNA and CDR2 YSLEER. CDR3 length: 16 amino acids. CDR3 protein: CASSQDLARGNTEAFF. DNA for the CDR3: TGCGCCAGCAGCCAAGATCTGGCCAGGGGGAACACTGAAGCTTTCTTT.

This clone was counted between two and nine times. The J gene is TRBJ2-3, the V gene TRBV6-5; 9 nucleotides align to TRBD1. With V trimmed by 1 base and J by 4 bases, 3 bases remained unmatched. Germline V gives CDR1 MNHEY, CDR2 SVGAGI. CDR3 length: 15 amino acids. The CDR3 region has the DNA TGTGCCAGCAGTTACTGGGGACAGGGAGCAGATACGCAGTATTTT. This gives the protein CASSYWGQGADTQYF.

The chain recombines TRBV7-9 with TRBJ2-7, with 7 bases lining up with TRBD1. V shed 1 base and J 3 bases; nucleotides not matched to a gene: 3. CDR1 is SEHNR, CDR2 FQNEAQ, per germline (reference sequence). This CDR3 spans 14 amino acids. CDR3 in DNA: TGTGCCAGCAGCTTAGGTTGGACAGGCTACGAGCAGTACTTC. Amino acid sequence: CASSLGWTGYEQYF.